These T cell receptor beta chains were read from a single sample in a study of blood T cell repertoires in COVID-19. Sequencing was performed with immunoSEQ multiplex PCR; in TCRdb, only in-frame clones are kept and a portion is missing. The sample has about 260,000 clones, approximately 85% seen once. The sequencing input was PBMCs or T cells enriched from blood (not recorded which). These receptors were collected from a woman aged 45-59 years who had recovered from COVID-19. CDR3s include the opening cysteine and the closing phenylalanine or tryptophan. Each record gives: D gene, V gene, J gene, CDR3 protein, CDR3 DNA. D genes are given only for firm matches.

>.|TRBV21-1|TRBJ2-2
CASSKEGDAGTGGSVNTGELFF
TGTGCCAGCAGCAAAGAGGGGGACGCCGGGACAGGGGGCTCCGTGAACACCGGGGAGCTGTTTTTT
>.|TRBV30|TRBJ1-3
CAWSNDNNRDSGNTIYF
TGTGCCTGGAGTAATGACAACAACAGAGACTCTGGAAACACCATATATTTT
>TRBD1|TRBV7-8|TRBJ1-3
CASSLGGTGRISGNTIYF
TGTGCCAGCAGCTTAGGGGGGACAGGGCGAATCTCTGGAAACACCATATATTTT
>TRBD1|TRBV27|TRBJ2-4
CASSSLGTGAPQAKNIQYF
TGTGCCAGCAGTTCTCTCGGGACAGGGGCGCCGCAAGCCAAAAACATTCAGTACTTC
>TRBD1|TRBV2|TRBJ1-5
CASSGTGGAVGEPQHF
TGTGCCAGCAGCGGCACAGGGGGCGCGGTCGGAGAGCCCCAGCATTTT
>TRBD1|TRBV10-1|TRBJ1-3
CASRMATGDQPSGNTIYF
TGCGCCAGCAGGATGGCGACAGGGGATCAGCCCTCTGGAAACACCATATATTTT
>.|TRBV5-1|TRBJ2-1
CASSLDGSGQGEQFF
TGCGCCAGCAGCTTGGATGGTAGCGGTCAAGGCGAGCAGTTCTTC
>TRBD1|TRBV6-2/TRBV6-3|TRBJ1-1
CASSGTGRRGANTEAFF
TGTGCCAGCAGTGGGACAGGGAGGAGGGGAGCGAACACTGAAGCTTTCTTT
>.|TRBV30|TRBJ1-3
CAWSRETGNTIYF
TGTGCCTGGAGTCGGGAGACGGGAAACACCATATATTTT
>.|TRBV5-6|TRBJ2-1
CASSLYGSSYNEQFF
TGTGCCAGCAGCTTGTACGGTTCCTCCTACAATGAGCAGTTCTTC
>.|TRBV4-1|TRBJ1-5
CASSQALGGNNQPQHF
TGCGCCAGCAGCCAAGCCCTGGGGGGGAATAATCAGCCCCAGCATTTT
>TRBD1|TRBV28|TRBJ1-1
CASIPPGTANTEAFF
TGTGCCAGCATCCCGCCCGGGACAGCGAACACTGAAGCTTTCTTT
>TRBD2|TRBV7-2|TRBJ2-1
CASSPRVAGGSEQFF
TGTGCCAGCAGCCCCCGGGTTGCGGGGGGAAGTGAGCAGTTCTTC
>TRBD1|TRBV2|TRBJ2-7
CASSEWAGGNYEQYF
TGTGCCAGCAGTGAGTGGGCAGGGGGTAATTACGAGCAGTACTTC
>TRBD1|TRBV30|TRBJ1-2
CAWENGTGYYGYTF
TGTGCCTGGGAAAACGGGACAGGGTACTATGGCTACACCTTC
>.|TRBV19|TRBJ2-7
CASSRGTSYEQYF
TGTGCCAGTAGTCGAGGCACCTCCTACGAGCAGTACTTC
>TRBD2|TRBV4-2|TRBJ2-7
CASSQDLGTSGRAREQYF
TGTGCCAGCAGCCAAGATCTTGGGACTAGCGGGAGGGCACGCGAGCAGTACTTC